This T cell receptor beta chain was found in a study of blood T cell repertoires in COVID-19. Per the germline V gene, CDR1 is LNHDA and CDR2 is SQIVND (reference sequence). The J segment lost 1 base and the V segment lost 5 bases, leaving 11 bases of the junction unmatched. The CDR3 spans 17 residues. Sequencing was performed with immunoSEQ multiplex PCR; in TCRdb, only in-frame clones are kept and a portion is missing. Of 150,000 to 200,000 clones in the sample, 75% to 85% were seen once. The TCR comes from a woman in her 50s with acute COVID-19. The sequencing input was PBMCs or T cells enriched from blood (not recorded which). This sequence joins TRBV19 and TRBJ2-5; TRBD1 matches at 9 bases. The CDR3 is CASSSPGTGTFQETQYF. The CDR3, as DNA: TGTGCCAGTAGTTCCCCCGGGACAGGGACCTTCCAAGAGACCCAGTACTTC.